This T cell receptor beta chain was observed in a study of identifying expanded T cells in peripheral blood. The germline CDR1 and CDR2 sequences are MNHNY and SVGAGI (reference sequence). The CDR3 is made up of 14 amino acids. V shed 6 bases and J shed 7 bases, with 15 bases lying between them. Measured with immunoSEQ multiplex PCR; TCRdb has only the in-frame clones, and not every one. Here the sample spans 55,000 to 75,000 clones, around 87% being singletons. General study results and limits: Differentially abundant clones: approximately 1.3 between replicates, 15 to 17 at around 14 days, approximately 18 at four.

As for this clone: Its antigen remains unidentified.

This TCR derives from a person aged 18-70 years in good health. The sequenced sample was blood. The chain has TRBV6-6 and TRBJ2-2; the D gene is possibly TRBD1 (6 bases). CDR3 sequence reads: CASRATGWNGELFF. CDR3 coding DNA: TGTGCCAGCAGGGCAACAGGGTGGAACGGGGAGCTGTTTTTT.